This is a list of T cell receptor beta chains from one sample in a study of T cell responses to AZD1222 COVID-19 vaccine. Profiling relied on immunoSEQ multiplex PCR, and the TCRdb table lists in-frame clones only, not all of them. The table records some 150,000 clones, roughly 91% of them present only once. This specimen was peripheral blood, taken on day 0 of AZD1222 vaccination. These receptors were collected from an adult in good health. Each CDR3 is given with its conserved first and last residue. A D gene is named only where the DNA matches it firmly. Expanded clones get a size class; other rows say once, few or many, or leave the size out.

D: NA
J: TRBJ2-1
V: TRBV7-2
size: NA
CDR3: CASSLRDPTGVGYNEQFF
DNA: TGTGCCAGCAGCTTACGGGACCCCACGGGAGTCGGCTACAATGAGCAGTTCTTC

D: NA
J: TRBJ1-2
V: TRBV24-1
size: NA
CDR3: CATSDFSGAGYTF
DNA: TGTGCCACCAGTGATTTCTCAGGGGCAGGCTACACCTTC

D: NA
J: TRBJ2-2
V: TRBV24-1
size: once
CDR3: CATSDGSYTGELFF
DNA: TGTGCCACCAGTGATGGATCCTACACCGGGGAGCTGTTTTTT

D: NA
J: TRBJ2-6
V: TRBV27
size: NA
CDR3: CASSLSGANVLTF
DNA: TGTGCCAGCAGTTTATCTGGGGCCAACGTCCTGACTTTC

D: NA
J: TRBJ2-1
V: TRBV5-1
size: NA
CDR3: CASSLSVQGVRNEQFF
DNA: TGCGCCAGCAGCTTGTCGGTCCAGGGAGTAAGGAATGAGCAGTTCTTC

D: TRBD1
J: TRBJ2-3
V: TRBV27
size: NA
CDR3: CASSLDRAKDTQYF
DNA: TGTGCCAGCAGTTTAGACAGGGCCAAAGATACGCAGTATTTT

D: NA
J: TRBJ1-6
V: TRBV6-4
size: NA
CDR3: CASTGFSPLHF
DNA: TGTGCCAGTACAGGGTTCTCACCCCTCCACTTT

D: NA
J: TRBJ1-6
V: TRBV27
size: NA
CDR3: CASSPAVNSPLHF
DNA: TGTGCCAGCAGCCCCGCCGTGAATTCACCCCTCCACTTT

D: NA
J: TRBJ2-5
V: TRBV9
size: NA
CDR3: CASSVGGDGTETQYF
DNA: TGTGCCAGCAGCGTAGGAGGGGATGGTACGGAGACCCAGTACTTC

D: TRBD1
J: TRBJ2-2
V: TRBV11-3
size: NA
CDR3: CASSTQGTGNTGELFF
DNA: TGTGCCAGCAGCACACAAGGGACAGGCAACACCGGGGAGCTGTTTTTT

D: TRBD2
J: TRBJ2-5
V: TRBV4-1
size: NA
CDR3: CASSQGTSQETQYF
DNA: TGCGCCAGCAGCCAAGGGACTAGCCAAGAGACCCAGTACTTC

D: NA
J: TRBJ1-4
V: TRBV18
size: NA
CDR3: CASSPMPVIATNEKLFF
DNA: TGTGCCAGCTCACCAATGCCAGTGATTGCAACTAATGAAAAACTGTTTTTT

D: TRBD2
J: TRBJ2-7
V: TRBV5-1
size: NA
CDR3: CASGEAASGVEQYF
DNA: TGCGCCAGCGGGGAAGCAGCTAGCGGGGTCGAGCAGTACTTC

D: TRBD2
J: TRBJ2-7
V: TRBV27
size: NA
CDR3: CASSFPTSGISYEQYF
DNA: TGTGCCAGCAGTTTCCCGACTAGCGGGATCTCCTACGAGCAGTACTTC

D: NA
J: TRBJ1-6
V: TRBV7-2
size: NA
CDR3: CASSLARGGGNSPLHF
DNA: TGTGCCAGCAGCTTAGCGCGCGGGGGAGGTAATTCACCCCTCCACTTT

D: NA
J: TRBJ1-3
V: TRBV6-5
size: NA
CDR3: CASRPDRSSGNTIYF
DNA: TGTGCCAGCAGACCCGACAGAAGCTCTGGAAACACCATATATTTT

D: NA
J: TRBJ1-1
V: TRBV3-1/TRBV3-2
size: NA
CDR3: CASSQEGRNMNTEAFF
DNA: TGTGCCAGCAGCCAAGAAGGACGGAACATGAACACTGAAGCTTTCTTT

D: TRBD1
J: TRBJ2-2
V: TRBV14
size: NA
CDR3: CASSQGQGAGELFF
DNA: TGTGCCAGCAGCCAAGGCCAGGGGGCCGGGGAGCTGTTTTTT

D: NA
J: TRBJ1-3
V: TRBV5-1
size: NA
CDR3: CASSLTASGGNTIYF
DNA: TGCGCCAGCAGCTTGACCGCGTCGGGAGGAAACACCATATATTTT

D: NA
J: TRBJ1-1
V: TRBV25-1
size: NA
CDR3: CASTKGGNTEAFF
DNA: TGTGCCAGCACCAAGGGAGGGAACACTGAAGCTTTCTTT

D: NA
J: TRBJ2-7
V: TRBV29-1
size: NA
CDR3: CSVEDARYEQYF
DNA: TGCAGCGTTGAAGATGCTCGTTACGAGCAGTACTTC

D: NA
J: TRBJ2-6
V: TRBV7-9
size: NA
CDR3: CASRPAGGDSGANVLTF
DNA: TGTGCCAGCAGGCCAGCAGGGGGGGACTCTGGGGCCAACGTCCTGACTTTC

D: NA
J: TRBJ1-5
V: TRBV2
size: NA
CDR3: CASSSGREGRNNQPQHF
DNA: TGTGCCAGCAGTTCCGGAAGGGAAGGGAGAAACAATCAGCCCCAGCATTTT

D: TRBD1
J: TRBJ1-6
V: TRBV9
size: few
CDR3: CASNEGTANSPLHF
DNA: TGTGCCAGCAACGAGGGGACAGCCAATTCACCCCTCCACTTT

D: NA
J: TRBJ2-3
V: TRBV27
size: NA
CDR3: CASTPGTGRDTQYF
DNA: TGTGCCAGCACCCCCGGGACCGGGCGGGATACGCAGTATTTT

D: NA
J: TRBJ1-4
V: TRBV10-1
size: NA
CDR3: CASSSSQAEEKLFF
DNA: TGCGCCAGCAGTTCGAGCCAGGCCGAGGAAAAACTGTTTTTT

D: NA
J: TRBJ1-1
V: TRBV6-1
size: NA
CDR3: CASSETGPQATFF
DNA: TGTGCCAGCAGTGAAACAGGCCCCCAGGCAACTTTCTTT

D: NA
J: TRBJ1-5
V: TRBV19
size: NA
CDR3: CASSMKVSQNQPQHF
DNA: TGTGCCAGTAGTATGAAAGTATCTCAAAATCAGCCCCAGCATTTT

D: NA
J: TRBJ2-2
V: TRBV5-1
size: NA
CDR3: CASSPDGNTGELFF
DNA: TGCGCCAGCAGCCCGGACGGGAACACCGGGGAGCTGTTTTTT

D: NA
J: TRBJ1-1
V: TRBV6-5
size: NA
CDR3: CASSYSPAPLTEAFF
DNA: TGTGCCAGCAGTTACTCCCCGGCCCCGCTCACTGAAGCTTTCTTT

D: NA
J: TRBJ1-5
V: TRBV5-1
size: NA
CDR3: CASSLEPASNQPQHF
DNA: TGCGCCAGCAGCTTGGAACCGGCGAGCAATCAGCCCCAGCATTTT

D: NA
J: TRBJ2-5
V: TRBV3-1/TRBV3-2
size: NA
CDR3: CASSPRGGETQYF
DNA: TGTGCCAGCAGCCCCAGGGGAGGAGAGACCCAGTACTTC

D: TRBD1
J: TRBJ1-3
V: TRBV14
size: once
CDR3: CASSREGPGQGLSGNTIYF
DNA: TGTGCCAGCAGCCGAGAGGGACCGGGACAGGGTCTCTCTGGAAACACCATATATTTT

D: NA
J: TRBJ1-1
V: TRBV7-3
size: NA
CDR3: CASSFGGNTEAFF
DNA: TGTGCCAGCAGCTTTGGGGGAAACACTGAAGCTTTCTTT

D: TRBD1
J: TRBJ2-5
V: TRBV29-1
size: NA
CDR3: CSVNRDRGGKTQYF
DNA: TGCAGCGTTAACCGAGACAGGGGCGGAAAGACCCAGTACTTC

D: TRBD2
J: TRBJ2-3
V: TRBV4-2
size: NA
CDR3: CASSPYPSGGSVTDTQYF
DNA: TGTGCCAGCAGCCCCTACCCTAGCGGGGGGTCCGTCACAGATACGCAGTATTTT

D: TRBD1
J: TRBJ2-5
V: TRBV7-2
size: few
CDR3: CASTLQQGAETQYF
DNA: TGTGCCAGCACCCTCCAACAGGGGGCCGAGACCCAGTACTTC

D: NA
J: TRBJ1-2
V: TRBV29-1
size: NA
CDR3: CSAQDLALGYTF
DNA: TGCAGCGCACAGGACCTTGCCCTGGGCTACACCTTC

D: NA
J: TRBJ2-2
V: TRBV3-1/TRBV3-2
size: NA
CDR3: CASSQSTGWTGELFF
DNA: TGTGCCAGCAGCCAGTCGACAGGATGGACCGGGGAGCTGTTTTTT

D: NA
J: TRBJ1-5
V: TRBV19
size: NA
CDR3: CASSIWTDSQPQHF
DNA: TGTGCCAGTAGTATTTGGACAGATAGTCAGCCCCAGCATTTT

D: NA
J: TRBJ1-4
V: TRBV27
size: NA
CDR3: CASRQGGEKLFF
DNA: TGTGCCAGCAGACAGGGAGGGGAAAAACTGTTTTTT

D: TRBD1
J: TRBJ1-5
V: TRBV19
size: NA
CDR3: CASSTGDRGSNQPQHF
DNA: TGTGCCAGTAGTACCGGGGACAGGGGGAGCAATCAGCCCCAGCATTTT

D: TRBD2
J: TRBJ2-5
V: TRBV11-2
size: NA
CDR3: CASSFAGGGETQYF
DNA: TGTGCCAGCAGCTTTGCGGGGGGAGGGGAGACCCAGTACTTC

D: TRBD1
J: TRBJ2-7
V: TRBV19
size: NA
CDR3: CASSIGTGNYEQYF
DNA: TGTGCCAGTAGTATTGGGACAGGGAACTACGAGCAGTACTTC

D: NA
J: TRBJ2-2
V: TRBV11-3
size: NA
CDR3: CASSLMGGELFF
DNA: TGTGCCAGCAGCTTAATGGGCGGGGAGCTGTTTTTT

D: NA
J: TRBJ1-4
V: TRBV6-5
size: NA
CDR3: CASSYSPGGYEKLFF
DNA: TGTGCCAGCAGTTACTCGCCAGGAGGGTATGAAAAACTGTTTTTT

D: NA
J: TRBJ2-7
V: TRBV10-3
size: NA
CDR3: CATNVGPLYEQYF
DNA: TGTGCCACCAACGTGGGGCCCCTCTACGAGCAGTACTTC

D: NA
J: TRBJ1-6
V: TRBV2
size: NA
CDR3: CASRIRGGSPLHF
DNA: TGTGCCAGCAGGATTCGGGGGGGGTCACCCCTCCACTTT

D: TRBD1
J: TRBJ1-5
V: TRBV27
size: NA
CDR3: CASSSLGAGGQPQHF
DNA: TGTGCCAGCAGTTCCCTCGGGGCAGGGGGGCAGCCCCAGCATTTT

D: NA
J: TRBJ2-6
V: TRBV7-8
size: once
CDR3: CASSLGISGANVLTF
DNA: TGTGCCAGCAGCTTAGGGATCTCTGGGGCCAACGTCCTGACTTTC